A single sample is the source of the 27 T cell receptor beta chains below, sequenced in a study of shared clonotypes between healthy human individuals. The method was immunoSEQ multiplex PCR; TCRdb's version includes in-frame clones alone and lacks a portion of them. The sample contains about 2 million clones, around 95% of which appear only once. The material sequenced was naive CD4+ T cells sorted from blood. Subset given: CD45RA+ positively selected. These receptor sequences come from a young man in good health.

The chain has TRBV7-2 and TRBJ2-2, with D possibly being TRBD1 (6 bases). Germline assignment: CDR1 SGHTA and CDR2 FQGNSA. The germline V and J ends were trimmed by 5 bases and 0 bases, with 13 bases remaining between them. The CDR3 sequence is 16 residues long. CDR3 protein: CASSPGTIANTGELFF. CDR3 coding DNA: TGTGCCAGCAGCCCCGGGACAATCGCGAACACCGGGGAGCTGTTTTTT.

The chain carries TRBV7-2 and TRBJ2-4, with 7 bases lining up with TRBD1. The CDR3 runs to 15 residues. J lost 6 bases, V lost 6 bases, and 11 bases had no gene match. Germline loops: CDR1 SGHTA, CDR2 FQGNSA. CDR3 in DNA: TGTGCCAGCAGTCACAACCCGGGACAGTTAAACATTCAGTACTTC. This sequence encodes CASSHNPGQLNIQYF.

This clone appeared once. The rearrangement links TRBV6-5 to TRBJ2-5; D is undetermined. The CDR3 loop spans 12 amino acids. Germline values: CDR1 MNHEY, CDR2 SVGAGI. V was pared by 5 bases and J by 5 bases, with 9 bases between. The CDR3 DNA reads TGTGCCAGCAGTCTGAACCGGGAGACCCAGTACTTC. It is translated as CASSLNRETQYF.

In its sample, this clone was seen once. The chain links TRBV7-2 to TRBJ2-3, with D perhaps matching TRBD1 (5 bases). Germline CDR1 SGHTA, CDR2 FQGNSA. Between the trimmed V and J ends, which lost 5 bases and 0 bases, there was a span of 12 bases. The CDR3 is 15 residues long. The CDR3 sequence: CASSPQGLSTDTQYF. The CDR3 DNA is TGTGCCAGCAGCCCCCAGGGCCTTAGCACAGATACGCAGTATTTT. The full variable domain, its missing parts supplied by reference TRBV7-2 and TRBJ2-3, is GAGVSQSPSNKVTEKGKDVELRCDPISGHTALYWYRQSLGQGLEFLIYFQGNSAPDKSGLPSDRFSAERTGGSVSTLTIQRTQQEDSAVYLCASSPQGLSTDTQYFGPGTRLTVL.

V is TRBV5-1 and J is TRBJ2-5; 7 positions agree with TRBD1. The germline V gene has CDR1 SGHRS and CDR2 YFSETQ. V lost 4 bases, J lost 5 bases, and 5 bases stayed unmatched. This CDR3 has 13 residues. CDR3 sequence: CASSQTGQETQYF. CDR3 DNA sequence: TGCGCCAGCAGCCAGACAGGGCAGGAGACCCAGTACTTC.

V usage is TRBV6-1 and J usage is TRBJ1-3; TRBD1 might be the D (6 bases). CDR3 length equals 15 residues. V was pared by 4 bases and J by 1 base, with 11 bases between. The germline CDR1 and CDR2 sequences are MNHNS and SASEGT. CDR3 bases: TGTGCCAGCAGTGGACAACAGGGATCTGGAAACACCATATATTTT. This sequence encodes CASSGQQGSGNTIYF.

This rearrangement joins TRBV19 to TRBJ1-2; no clear D. Germline V gene lookup returns CDR1 LNHDA and CDR2 SQIVND (reference sequence). V was clipped by 1 base and J by 2 bases, with 5 bases between them. CDR3 length equals 13 residues. The CDR3 nucleotides read TGTGCCAGTAGTATAGGAGAGAACTATGGCTACACCTTC. Protein product: CASSIGENYGYTF.

On this clone itself: The same CDR3 can be traced to other DNA sequences in this sample. The V call is TRBV5-4, the J call TRBJ1-2; a possible D gene is TRBD1 (5 bases). The CDR3 runs 13 residues. In germline, CDR1 is SGHNT, CDR2 YYREEE (reference sequence). V lost 1 base and J lost 3, with 7 bases in between. The CDR3 region has the DNA TGTGCCAGCAGCTTGTGGGGGGACTATGGCTACACCTTC. It translates to CASSLWGDYGYTF.

The rearrangement joins TRBV28 to TRBJ2-7, with a weak D call TRBD2 (6 bases). The V gene lost 5 bases and the J gene lost 2 bases, with 13 bases spanning the gap. The CDR3 runs to 14 residues. Germline loops: CDR1 MDHEN, CDR2 SYDVKM. CDR3 sequence reads: CASSRQEGTYEQYF. The DNA for the CDR3 is TGTGCCAGCAGTAGGCAGGAGGGGACCTACGAGCAGTACTTC. Together with reference TRBV28 and TRBJ2-7, the CDR3 gives the full variable domain: DVKVTQSSRYLVKRTGEKVFLECVQDMDHENMFWYRQDPGLGLRLIYFSYDVKMKEKGDIPEGYSVSREKKERFSLILESASTNQTSMYLCASSRQEGTYEQYFGPGTRLTVT.

As regards this clone: The same CDR3 also results from other DNA sequences found in this sample. This rearrangement joins TRBV6-1 to TRBJ2-7; D unclear. CDR1 and CDR2 (germline): MNHNS, SASEGT. The CDR3 runs to 11 residues. Trimming cost V 2 bases and J 6 bases, with 5 bases left between them. CDR3 DNA: TGTGCCAGCAGTGAATTGGGCGAGCAGTACTTC. Amino acid sequence: CASSELGEQYF.

The CDR3 DNA is TGTGCCAGCTCACCAAGGGCCCCGGGCAATGAGCAGTTCTTC. This sequence encodes CASSPRAPGNEQFF. This chain links TRBV18 with TRBJ2-1; no reliable D call. The CDR3 length is 14 residues. Germline loops: CDR1 KGHSH, CDR2 LQKENI. Trimming took 2 bases from V and 6 from J, leaving 11 bases between them.

In the case of this clone: Other nucleotide sequences from this sample produce the same CDR3. The chain carries TRBV20-1 and TRBJ2-1; D ambiguous. Trimming stripped 3 bases from V and 4 bases from J, with 4 bases between. CDR1 and CDR2 from the germline V gene are DFQATT and SNEGSKA (reference sequence). CDR3 length: 11 residues. Here the CDR3 reads CSASGYNEQFF. Here the CDR3 DNA reads TGCAGTGCTAGCGGGTACAATGAGCAGTTCTTC.

J is TRBJ2-3 and V is TRBV5-1; D is possibly TRBD2 (6 bases). Germline values: CDR1 SGHRS, CDR2 YFSETQ. The CDR3 totals 16 residues. The V and J ends lost 5 bases and 2 bases respectively, with 18 bases between them. The chain's CDR3 is CASSSAPSAVTDTQYF. The CDR3 DNA reads as TGCGCCAGCAGTTCAGCACCTAGCGCTGTCACAGATACGCAGTATTTT. The full variable domain, its missing parts supplied by reference TRBV5-1 and TRBJ2-3, is KAGVTQTPRYLIKTRGQQVTLSCSPISGHRSVSWYQQTPGQGLQFLFEYFSETQRNKGNFPGRFSGRQFSNSRSEMNVSTLELGDSALYLCASSSAPSAVTDTQYFGPGTRLTVL.

V is TRBV19 and J is TRBJ2-7, with 8 positions matching TRBD1. The V segment lost 8 bases and the J segment 0 bases; nucleotides outside the gene matches: 3. This CDR3 has 13 amino acids. The V gene's germline CDR1 is LNHDA and CDR2 SQIVND (reference sequence). As DNA, the CDR3 is TGTGCCAGTCAAGGACAGGGCTCCTACGAGCAGTACTTC. The encoded protein is CASQGQGSYEQYF.

This chain uses TRBV5-1 with TRBJ2-7, with 7 bases that match TRBD2. Germline loops: CDR1 SGHRS, CDR2 YFSETQ. This CDR3 region has 15 residues. Germline trimming cut 0 bases from V and 3 bases from J; bases unmatched to any gene: 6. CDR3: CASSLVVGGDYEQYF. CDR3 coding DNA: TGCGCCAGCAGCTTGGTCGTGGGAGGGGACTACGAGCAGTACTTC.

The chain carries TRBV5-1 and TRBJ2-7, with 11 bases that match TRBD2. The junction had 7 bases not matched to a gene; V was cut back by 4 bases and J by 4 bases. The CDR3 covers 15 residues. CDR1 and CDR2 (germline): SGHRS, YFSETQ. The CDR3 protein is CASSVSGGVGYEQYF. In DNA, the CDR3 is TGCGCCAGCAGCGTTAGCGGGGGGGTAGGTTACGAGCAGTACTTC.

The chain recombines TRBV9 with TRBJ2-3; D perhaps matches TRBD1 (6 bases). Germline CDR1 reads SGDLS; CDR2 reads YYNGEE. Trimming left V 3 bases short and J 0 bases short, with 11 bases between. The CDR3 sequence is 15 residues long. CDR3 amino acids: CASSAEGDSTDTQYF. DNA for the CDR3: TGTGCCAGCAGCGCAGAGGGGGACAGCACAGATACGCAGTATTTT.

A single count supports this clone. This chain uses TRBV7-8 with TRBJ2-1, with 8 bases matching TRBD1. J gave up 6 bases and V 1 base, and 5 bases lay outside the gene matches. Germline V gene data show CDR1 as SGHVS and CDR2 as FQNEAQ. The CDR3 spans 15 residues. CDR3 sequence: CASSLGQGSGNEQFF. The CDR3 nucleotides read TGTGCCAGCAGCTTAGGACAGGGGTCAGGCAATGAGCAGTTCTTC.

The V and J genes are TRBV4-3 and TRBJ2-7; 9 bases line up with TRBD2. Losses at the gene ends were 0 bases for V and 4 bases for J; bases not matched to a gene: 1. Germline-derived CDR1 and CDR2 are LGHNA and YSLEER. The CDR3 sequence is 14 residues long. CDR3 in amino acids: CASSQELAGYEQYF. CDR3 nucleotides: TGCGCCAGCAGCCAAGAGCTAGCGGGGTACGAGCAGTACTTC.

V is TRBV5-1 and J is TRBJ2-4, with 7 bases that match TRBD1. V lost 3 bases to trimming and J lost 4 bases; unmatched junction nucleotides: 7. In germline, CDR1 is SGHRS, CDR2 YFSETQ. This CDR3 has 15 residues. The CDR3 coding sequence is TGCGCCAGCAGCTCGGGACAGCCAGAAAAAAACATTCAGTACTTC. This sequence encodes CASSSGQPEKNIQYF. Full variable domain (missing parts from reference TRBV5-1 and TRBJ2-4): KAGVTQTPRYLIKTRGQQVTLSCSPISGHRSVSWYQQTPGQGLQFLFEYFSETQRNKGNFPGRFSGRQFSNSRSEMNVSTLELGDSALYLCASSSGQPEKNIQYFGAGTRLSVL.

The gene calls are TRBV7-2 and TRBJ2-7; D possibly corresponds to TRBD2 (5 bases). Trimming removed 5 bases at V and 0 bases at J, with 14 bases between. Germline lookup yields CDR1 SGHTA and CDR2 FQGNSA. CDR3 length equals 15 residues. CDR3 nucleotides: TGTGCCAGCAGCCGGGATAGAGCGCTCTCCTACGAGCAGTACTTC. Encoded protein: CASSRDRALSYEQYF.

As regards this clone: Other DNA sequences in this specimen translate into the identical CDR3. The chain couples TRBV6-5 to TRBJ2-2; D gene ambiguous. The length of the CDR3 is 12 residues. V shed 6 bases and J shed 6 bases, with 8 bases lying between them. Germline V gene lookup returns CDR1 MNHEY and CDR2 SVGAGI. Written as DNA, the CDR3 is TGTGCCAGCAGAACACGATCCGGGGAGCTGTTTTTT. This encodes CASRTRSGELFF.

The chain carries TRBV11-1 and TRBJ2-3; TRBD2 matches 7 bases. From germline, CDR1 is SGHAT and CDR2 FQDESV (reference sequence). The CDR3 extends over 14 amino acids. V trimming: 3 bases; J trimming: 3 bases; junction bases outside the gene matches: 3. CDR3 loop: CASSFWEGTDTQYF. For the CDR3, the DNA is TGTGCCAGCAGCTTTTGGGAGGGTACAGATACGCAGTATTTT.

In its sample, this clone was seen once. The chain joins TRBV15 to TRBJ2-3; tentatively, D is TRBD1 or TRBD2 (5 bases each). V was pared by 0 bases and J by 0 bases, with 10 bases between. This CDR3 has 16 amino acids. The germline V gene has CDR1 LNHNV and CDR2 YYDKDF (reference sequence). The CDR3 nucleotides are TGTGCCACCAGCAGAGATGGGGGAAGTAGCACAGATACGCAGTATTTT. It yields the protein CATSRDGGSSTDTQYF.

The genes are TRBV7-3 and TRBJ1-2, with TRBD1 as a possible D gene (6 bases). CDR3 length equals 13 residues. Germline-derived CDR1 and CDR2 are SGHTA and FQGTGA. V was pared by 5 bases and J by 8 bases, with 15 bases between. CDR3 residues: CASSRRGSEGYTF. Written as DNA, the CDR3 is TGTGCCAGCAGCCGGAGGGGGTCGGAGGGCTACACCTTC. Supplemented by reference TRBV7-3 and TRBJ1-2, the full variable domain reads GAGVSQTPSNKVTEKGKYVELRCDPISGHTALYWYRQSLGQGPEFLIYFQGTGAADDSGLPNDRFFAVRPEGSVSTLKIQRTERGDSAVYLCASSRRGSEGYTFGSGTRLTVV.

This clone appeared many times. This chain connects TRBV4-1 to TRBJ1-5; 10 bases match TRBD1. CDR1 and CDR2 (germline): MGHRA, YSYEKL. The junction had 0 bases not matched to a gene; V was cut back by 1 base and J by 0 bases. The CDR3 consists of 16 residues. For the CDR3, the DNA is TGCGCCAGCAGCCAAGGACAGGGGGCTAGCAATCAGCCCCAGCATTTT. The encoded protein is CASSQGQGASNQPQHF.

In the case of this clone: This sample also contains other DNA sequences that code for the same CDR3. The chain has TRBV7-9 and TRBJ1-1; possibly TRBD1 for D (5 bases). The V and J ends lost 2 bases and 5 bases respectively, with 9 bases between them. Germline CDR1 reads SEHNR; CDR2 reads FQNEAQ (reference sequence). The CDR3 consists of 13 residues. The CDR3 here is CASSLSGGTEAFF. The CDR3 DNA sequence: TGTGCCAGCAGCTTATCGGGGGGGACTGAAGCTTTCTTT.